Following are 12 T cell receptor beta chains from one sample sequenced in a study of siplizumab effects on memory and regulatory T cells. The data were produced by immunoSEQ multiplex PCR, yet TCRdb's version contains in-frame clones alone and is incomplete. The table shows almost 20,000 clones, with around 40% occurring only once. Cells of the mixed lymphocyte reaction were cocultured at 37 degrees C for five to seven days. These receptors' targets are unknown. Sequencing was done on a sample of CFSE-low (dividing) CD4+ T cells sorted from an allogeneic mixed lymphocyte reaction. All receptors derive from a human donor in good health; the cells came from an allogeneic mixed lymphocyte reaction. Some clones in this sample may be carry-over from other donors' samples.

This clone has just a few counts. The chain recombines TRBV5-8 with TRBJ2-7; D gene unclear. Trimming took off 4 bases at V and 3 bases at J, with 11 bases between the two ends. This CDR3 comprises 13 residues. Per germline, CDR1 SGHTS and CDR2 YDEGEE. CDR3 sequence reads: CASSRKDGYEQYF. The CDR3 DNA reads TGTGCCAGCAGCCGAAAGGACGGCTACGAGCAGTACTTC.

The genes are TRBV29-1 and TRBJ2-7; no firm D call. Trimming took off 1 base at V and 6 bases at J, with 7 bases between the two ends. The germline V gene encodes CDR1 SQVTM and CDR2 ANQGSEA. This CDR3 region has 11 residues. The chain's CDR3 is CSVEGSREQYF. The CDR3 DNA follows: TGCAGCGTTGAAGGGAGTCGCGAGCAGTACTTC.

This clone is categorized as medium-sized (0.01 to 0.1%). J is TRBJ1-2 and V is TRBV7-9; D is undetermined. V was shortened by 2 bases and J by 5 bases, with 15 bases between the two germline ends. Germline V gene sequence: CDR1 SEHNR, CDR2 FQNEAQ (reference sequence). The CDR3 covers 15 residues. The CDR3 region has the DNA TGTGCCAGCAGCTTACTACGGTCAGTGGGTTATGGCTACACCTTC. This codes for CASSLLRSVGYGYTF. Filled out from reference TRBV7-9 and TRBJ1-2, the complete variable domain reads DTGVSQNPRHKITKRGQNVTFRCDPISEHNRLYWYRQTLGQGPEFLTYFQNEAQLEKSRLLSDRFSAERPKGSFSTLEIQRTEQGDSAMYLCASSLLRSVGYGYTFGSGTRLTVV.

This clone was picked up a small number of times. The CDR3 sequence: CASSTRGKLFF. CDR3 nucleotide sequence: TGTGCCAGCAGCACCAGAGGAAAACTGTTTTTT. This chain joins TRBV6-1 and TRBJ1-4; D is ambiguous. The CDR3 extends over 11 amino acids. Trimming removed 6 bases from V and 10 bases from J, with 9 bases in between. Germline lookup yields CDR1 MNHNS and CDR2 SASEGT.

The chain carries TRBV7-3 and TRBJ2-1; either TRBD1 or TRBD2 may supply D (5 bases each). Looked up from germline, CDR1 is SGHTA and CDR2 is FQGTGA. V was shortened by 2 bases and J by 10 bases, with 12 bases between the two germline ends. CDR3 size: 13 residues. In DNA form, the CDR3 reads TGTGCCAGCAGCTTACGAGGGGCTCGGGAGCAGTTCTTC. Its protein is CASSLRGAREQFF.

The chain is built from TRBV10-3 and TRBJ1-2; 7 positions agree with TRBD1. Germline loops: CDR1 ENHRY, CDR2 SYGVKD. Losses at the gene ends were 6 bases for V and 0 bases for J; bases not matched to a gene: 7. CDR3 size: 15 residues. CDR3 residues: CAIRDDRVTNYGYTF. The CDR3 nucleotides are TGTGCCATCAGGGATGACAGGGTAACTAACTATGGCTACACCTTC.

The chain employs TRBV7-2 and TRBJ2-2; 8 bases are shared with TRBD2. The CDR3 is 17 residues long. Germline trimming cut 2 bases from V and 2 bases from J; bases unmatched to any gene: 7. Germline CDR1 reads SGHTA; CDR2 reads FQGNSA. This CDR3 reads CASSLNSGTINTGELFF. CDR3 coding DNA: TGTGCCAGCAGCTTAAATAGCGGGACAATTAACACCGGGGAGCTGTTTTTT.

This clone has only a few counts. V and J are TRBV30 and TRBJ1-6; D is ambiguous. This CDR3 has 11 amino acids. Between the trimmed V and J ends, which lost 0 bases and 7 bases, there was a span of 1 base. Germline loops: CDR1 GTSNPN, CDR2 SVGIG (reference sequence). CDR3 nucleotides: TGTGCCTGGAGTGTAAATTCACCCCTCCACTTT. It encodes CAWSVNSPLHF.

This chain uses TRBV6-5 with TRBJ2-7; tentative D call: TRBD1 (6 bases). V lost 2 bases and J 7 bases, leaving 15 bases between the germline ends. Per the germline V gene, CDR1 is MNHEY and CDR2 is SVGAGI. This CDR3 spans 14 amino acids. This CDR3 is CASSYGTPRQEQYF. CDR3 coding DNA: TGTGCCAGCAGTTACGGGACACCACGCCAAGAGCAGTACTTC.

This clone was seen a few times. V is TRBV11-2 and J is TRBJ2-5, with a tentative D call TRBD1 (5 bases). The CDR3 spans 15 residues. Germline loops: CDR1 SGHAT, CDR2 FQNNGV. V lost 4 bases and J 2 bases, leaving 14 bases between the germline ends. The CDR3 DNA sequence: TGTGCCAGCAGCTCCAGGGTGGCTGTGCAAGAGACCCAGTACTTC. The encoded protein is CASSSRVAVQETQYF.

V is TRBV11-2 and J is TRBJ2-6; D is undetermined. This CDR3 region has 15 residues. V was cut by 3 bases and J by 0 bases, with 6 bases left in between. The germline CDR1 and CDR2 sequences are SGHAT and FQNNGV. The CDR3 DNA sequence: TGTGCCAGCAGCTTGGCCCTCTCTGGGGCCAACGTCCTGACTTTC. Translated: CASSLALSGANVLTF.

This clone has just a few counts. The chain employs TRBV11-3 and TRBJ2-1, with TRBD2 matching 10 bases. CDR3 length: 15 amino acids. V shed 4 bases, J shed 16 bases, and the junction held 16 bases outside the gene matches. CDR1 SGHNT and CDR2 YENEEA come from the germline V gene. The CDR3 protein is CASSSRGSGGNSVFF. The CDR3 DNA follows: TGTGCCAGCAGCTCCCGCGGTAGCGGGGGGAACTCGGTATTCTTC.